The clone carrying this T cell receptor (beta chain) was detected ten times or more. The source of the sample is a study of early T cells in non-severe SARS-CoV-2 infection. Via MiXCR, TCRdb re-called the 5' RACE reads, giving one row per CDR3 protein. The sample holds some 78,000 distinct CDR3 sequences, about 12% seen once. V shed 5 bases and J shed 4 bases, with 15 bases lying between them. The CDR3 is 14 residues long. Input material: whole blood. This chain joins TRBV12-3 or TRBV12-4 and TRBJ2-7; D not certain. The origin of this receptor is an adult who was a healthcare worker with PCR-confirmed SARS-CoV-2 infection or an uninfected control (not recorded which). CDR3 coding DNA: TGTGCCAGCAGTCCAAGAGAACATTCTTACGAGCAGTACTTC. This translates into CASSPREHSYEQYF.